Listed below are T cell receptor beta chains from one sample, sequenced in a study of blood T cell repertoires in COVID-19. Some clones are missing from TCRdb's copy, which holds only in-frame ones; the method was immunoSEQ multiplex PCR. This sample yields around 190,000 clones, of which over 80% are seen a single time; about 3.3% belongs to the top ten. Sequencing was done on a sample of PBMCs or T cells enriched from blood (not recorded which). Receptor source: a woman aged 30 to 39 who had been exposed to COVID-19. CDR3s include the opening cysteine and the closing phenylalanine or tryptophan. Each record gives: clone size, V gene, D gene, J gene, CDR3 DNA, CDR3 protein. A D gene is named only where the DNA matches it firmly. Rows may omit the clone size; those that give it use once, few, many or a size class.

clone_size: NA
v_call: TRBV7-6
d_call: TRBD1
j_call: TRBJ1-2
cdr3_nt: TGTGCCAGCAGCCCGACAGGGACCTCTGTCTATGGCTACACCTTC
cdr3_aa: CASSPTGTSVYGYTF

clone_size: NA
v_call: TRBV2
d_call: NA
j_call: TRBJ2-1
cdr3_nt: TGTGCCAGCAGTGAAATGATTCAGGGGGGTTATTGGGATGAGCAGTTCTTC
cdr3_aa: CASSEMIQGGYWDEQFF

clone_size: NA
v_call: TRBV6-4
d_call: NA
j_call: TRBJ2-1
cdr3_nt: TGTGCCAGCAGTGACACCCGGAATGAGCAGTTCTTC
cdr3_aa: CASSDTRNEQFF

clone_size: few
v_call: TRBV19
d_call: NA
j_call: TRBJ1-6
cdr3_nt: TGTGCCAGTAGTACCAGGGACATACCGAGGTCACCCCTCCACTTT
cdr3_aa: CASSTRDIPRSPLHF

clone_size: NA
v_call: TRBV24-1
d_call: TRBD1
j_call: TRBJ1-1
cdr3_nt: TGTGCCACCAGTGATTCAGACAGGGGCGACCCGAACACTGAAGCTTTCTTT
cdr3_aa: CATSDSDRGDPNTEAFF

clone_size: NA
v_call: TRBV7-9
d_call: NA
j_call: TRBJ2-3
cdr3_nt: TGTGCCAGCAGGGACCCAGGGGAGGGCGCAGATACGCAGTATTTT
cdr3_aa: CASRDPGEGADTQYF

clone_size: NA
v_call: TRBV19
d_call: TRBD1
j_call: TRBJ1-2
cdr3_nt: TGTGCCAGTAGTGTGTCAGGGGGTGTAGGCTATGGCTACACCTTC
cdr3_aa: CASSVSGGVGYGYTF

clone_size: NA
v_call: TRBV19
d_call: NA
j_call: TRBJ2-7
cdr3_nt: TGTGCCAGTAGTTCCCCGACAGGTGGCTCCTACGAGCAGTACTTC
cdr3_aa: CASSSPTGGSYEQYF

clone_size: NA
v_call: TRBV30
d_call: NA
j_call: TRBJ2-1
cdr3_nt: TGTGCCGGGAGCAGGGGCGGCAATGAGCAGTTCTTC
cdr3_aa: CAGSRGGNEQFF

clone_size: NA
v_call: TRBV7-2
d_call: TRBD1
j_call: TRBJ1-1
cdr3_nt: TGTGCCAGCAGCTTAGGCAGGCAGGGGGTAAGATTGACTGAAGCTTTCTTT
cdr3_aa: CASSLGRQGVRLTEAFF

clone_size: NA
v_call: TRBV6-5
d_call: NA
j_call: TRBJ1-2
cdr3_nt: TGTGCCAGCAGTCAGGGGCCCTATGGCTACACCTTC
cdr3_aa: CASSQGPYGYTF

clone_size: NA
v_call: TRBV3-1/TRBV3-2
d_call: TRBD1
j_call: TRBJ1-4
cdr3_nt: TGTGCCAGCAGCTTCCGACAGGGAGGTATTAATGAAAAACTGTTTTTT
cdr3_aa: CASSFRQGGINEKLFF

clone_size: NA
v_call: TRBV15
d_call: NA
j_call: TRBJ1-1
cdr3_nt: TGTGCCACCAGCAGAGGCCGGGGGACTGAAGCTTTCTTT
cdr3_aa: CATSRGRGTEAFF

clone_size: once
v_call: TRBV6-5
d_call: NA
j_call: TRBJ2-5
cdr3_nt: TGTGCCAGCAGCCTTCGAGAGACCCAGTACTTC
cdr3_aa: CASSLRETQYF

clone_size: NA
v_call: TRBV4-1
d_call: NA
j_call: TRBJ2-7
cdr3_nt: TGCGCCAGCAGCCAGGTGGGGGCCGTCGAGCAGTACTTC
cdr3_aa: CASSQVGAVEQYF

clone_size: NA
v_call: TRBV11-2
d_call: NA
j_call: TRBJ1-1
cdr3_nt: TGTGCCAGCAGCTTAGCCGGACAGCCGAACACTGAAGCTTTCTTT
cdr3_aa: CASSLAGQPNTEAFF

clone_size: few
v_call: TRBV19
d_call: TRBD1
j_call: TRBJ1-1
cdr3_nt: TGTGCCAGTAGTGCAGGGACAGGGGGTATCGCTGAAGCTTTCTTT
cdr3_aa: CASSAGTGGIAEAFF

clone_size: NA
v_call: TRBV19
d_call: NA
j_call: TRBJ1-1
cdr3_nt: TGTGCCAGTAGTATAGCCCCCAGGGACACTGAAGCTTTCTTT
cdr3_aa: CASSIAPRDTEAFF

clone_size: NA
v_call: TRBV3-1/TRBV3-2
d_call: TRBD1
j_call: TRBJ1-5
cdr3_nt: TGTGCCAGCAGCCTTGGACAGGCGAATCAGCCCCAGCATTTT
cdr3_aa: CASSLGQANQPQHF

clone_size: NA
v_call: TRBV2
d_call: TRBD2
j_call: TRBJ2-1
cdr3_nt: TGTGCCAGCAGTGAGAGTGTGGGGGGGTGGAATGAGCAGTTCTTC
cdr3_aa: CASSESVGGWNEQFF

clone_size: NA
v_call: TRBV6-5
d_call: TRBD1
j_call: TRBJ1-1
cdr3_nt: TGTGCCAGCAGTTGGGACAGGATGAACACTGAAGCTTTCTTT
cdr3_aa: CASSWDRMNTEAFF

clone_size: NA
v_call: TRBV14
d_call: NA
j_call: TRBJ1-6
cdr3_nt: TGTGCCAGCAGCCAAGACATTTCCTATAATTCACCCCTCCACTTT
cdr3_aa: CASSQDISYNSPLHF

clone_size: NA
v_call: TRBV4-3
d_call: NA
j_call: TRBJ1-5
cdr3_nt: TGCGCCAGCAGCCAAACAGACAGTAGCAATCAGCCCCAGCATTTT
cdr3_aa: CASSQTDSSNQPQHF

clone_size: NA
v_call: TRBV29-1
d_call: TRBD1
j_call: TRBJ2-7
cdr3_nt: TGCAGCGTTGTAGGACAGGGGCATTCCTACGAGCAGTACTTC
cdr3_aa: CSVVGQGHSYEQYF

clone_size: NA
v_call: TRBV6-5
d_call: NA
j_call: TRBJ2-3
cdr3_nt: TGTGCCAGCAATAATGGGGGAGGCAGCACAGATACGCAGTATTTT
cdr3_aa: CASNNGGGSTDTQYF

clone_size: NA
v_call: TRBV10-2
d_call: NA
j_call: TRBJ1-2
cdr3_nt: TGCGCCAGCAGCCGAAGGACAGATGGCTACACCTTC
cdr3_aa: CASSRRTDGYTF

clone_size: NA
v_call: TRBV2
d_call: TRBD1
j_call: TRBJ2-4
cdr3_nt: TGTGCCACGACAGGGACGGCCAAAAACATTCAGTACTTC
cdr3_aa: CATTGTAKNIQYF

clone_size: NA
v_call: TRBV21-1
d_call: NA
j_call: TRBJ2-2
cdr3_nt: TGTGCCAGCAGCCCGCGCGGGGCGACCGGGGAGCTGTTTTTT
cdr3_aa: CASSPRGATGELFF

clone_size: NA
v_call: TRBV18
d_call: NA
j_call: TRBJ1-3
cdr3_nt: TGTGCCAGCTCACCACCGGCAGGCTCTGGAAACACCATATATTTT
cdr3_aa: CASSPPAGSGNTIYF

clone_size: NA
v_call: TRBV21-1
d_call: NA
j_call: TRBJ1-5
cdr3_nt: TGTGCCAGCAGCAAAGAGGAGGGGGCCCCCAGCAATCAGCCCCAGCATTTT
cdr3_aa: CASSKEEGAPSNQPQHF

clone_size: once
v_call: TRBV11-1
d_call: NA
j_call: TRBJ2-7
cdr3_nt: TGTGCCAGCAGCTTAGACAGGGAAAAAGGCGAGCAGTACTTC
cdr3_aa: CASSLDREKGEQYF

clone_size: NA
v_call: TRBV9
d_call: TRBD1
j_call: TRBJ1-6
cdr3_nt: TGTGCCAGCAGCCCGGACAGGGGGCTTTCACCCCTCCACTTT
cdr3_aa: CASSPDRGLSPLHF

clone_size: NA
v_call: TRBV5-1
d_call: TRBD1
j_call: TRBJ2-3
cdr3_nt: TGCGCCAGCAGCTTGGGACAGGGGGCAGATACGCAGTATTTT
cdr3_aa: CASSLGQGADTQYF

clone_size: NA
v_call: TRBV15
d_call: TRBD1
j_call: TRBJ2-3
cdr3_nt: TGTGCCACGGAAAGGACAGGGGGATCAGATACGCAGTATTTT
cdr3_aa: CATERTGGSDTQYF

clone_size: NA
v_call: TRBV15
d_call: NA
j_call: TRBJ2-2
cdr3_nt: TGTGCCACCAGCAGAACTCCAGGGGAATCCACCGGGGAGCTGTTTTTT
cdr3_aa: CATSRTPGESTGELFF

clone_size: medium-sized
v_call: TRBV19
d_call: TRBD1
j_call: TRBJ1-4
cdr3_nt: TGTGCCAGTATAAACAGGGGGCATGAAAAACTGTTTTTT
cdr3_aa: CASINRGHEKLFF

clone_size: NA
v_call: TRBV4-1
d_call: NA
j_call: TRBJ1-2
cdr3_nt: TGCGCCAGCAGCCAAGACGGTCTCTATGGCTACACCTTC
cdr3_aa: CASSQDGLYGYTF

clone_size: NA
v_call: TRBV7-9
d_call: TRBD1
j_call: TRBJ1-5
cdr3_nt: TGTGCCAGCAGCTCGGGCGGGACAGGAAATCAGCCCCAGCATTTT
cdr3_aa: CASSSGGTGNQPQHF

clone_size: NA
v_call: TRBV7-2
d_call: TRBD1
j_call: TRBJ2-7
cdr3_nt: TGTGCCAGCAGCTTAGCGGGACAGGGGAGGCACGAGCAGTACTTC
cdr3_aa: CASSLAGQGRHEQYF

clone_size: NA
v_call: TRBV27
d_call: TRBD1
j_call: TRBJ2-1
cdr3_nt: TGTGCCAGCAGTTTGTCCGGGACAGCAGACTCCTACAATGAGCAGTTCTTC
cdr3_aa: CASSLSGTADSYNEQFF